One and the same sample provided the 5 T cell receptor beta chains below, sequenced in a study of a mutant IDH1 vaccine in newly diagnosed glioma (dated by TCRdb to the early 2020s). The label giving this sample's time point can be read as: week 47, end of study. Each vaccine dose was 300 ug of a 20-mer mutant IDH1 peptide in Montanide, given subcutaneously with topical imiquimod. Their antigens are not known. The library was made by the immunoSEQ multiplex PCR assay. Here the immuneACCESS table is served through TCRdb, limited to in-frame sequences with V and J called. Missing clones are a known gap in these copies; in checked studies unresolved V genes cover under half, and the rest lacks a known reason. The sample records tens of thousands of clones, 70% to 85% of which are singletons. 5.3% of the sample comes from the top ten. The sequences come from PBMCs, collected from a glioma patient whose treatment included an IDH1 peptide vaccine. These receptors were obtained from a man aged 50 to 59 with glioma.

This chain uses TRBV11-1 with TRBJ2-5, with D possibly matching TRBD2 (7 bases). Trimming left V 5 bases short and J 3 bases short, with 10 bases between. Germline values: CDR1 SGHAT, CDR2 FQDESV (reference sequence). This CDR3 is built from 13 residues. In nucleotides, the CDR3 is TGTGCCAGCAGCCCGGGGGGCGAAGAGACCCAGTACTTC. As protein: CASSPGGEETQYF.

V gene TRBV6-5 combines with J gene TRBJ2-3; the match to TRBD2 covers 7 bases. Germline-derived CDR1 and CDR2 are MNHEY and SVGAGI. The CDR3 extends over 15 amino acids. After removal of 6 bases from V and 0 bases from J, the junction contained 6 bases not matched to a gene. The CDR3 coding sequence is TGTGCCAGCAGCCGGGGGAGGGGAAGCACAGATACGCAGTATTTT. It yields the protein CASSRGRGSTDTQYF.

This clone was counted a single time. The V call is TRBV7-8, the J call TRBJ1-5, with D perhaps matching TRBD1 (5 bases). The CDR3 length is 15 residues. CDR1 is SGHVS and CDR2 is FQNEAQ in the germline V gene. Between the trimmed V and J ends, which lost 5 bases and 3 bases, there was a span of 14 bases. CDR3 amino acids: CASSVGGVFNQPQHF. DNA of the CDR3: TGTGCCAGCAGCGTCGGAGGGGTTTTCAATCAGCCCCAGCATTTT.

The chain recombines TRBV19 with TRBJ2-3; 8 nucleotides match TRBD2. Germline lookup yields CDR1 LNHDA and CDR2 SQIVND (reference sequence). This CDR3 spans 16 amino acids. Trimming at V came to 5 bases and at J to 3 bases, leaving 10 bases not matched to a gene. CDR3 loop: CASSPGSGVATDTQYF. CDR3 DNA sequence: TGTGCCAGTAGTCCCGGTAGCGGGGTTGCGACAGATACGCAGTATTTT.

V and J are TRBV7-8 and TRBJ2-7; 8 nucleotides agree with TRBD2. The trim removed 7 bases at V and 6 bases at J, leaving 14 bases unmatched. The CDR3 spans 15 residues. Germline CDR1 SGHVS, CDR2 FQNEAQ. In nucleotides, the CDR3 is TGTGCCAGCATTCCCGGGGGGGACACATCGGGCGAGCAGTACTTC. It specifies CASIPGGDTSGEQYF. The whole variable domain, remainder taken from reference TRBV7-8 and TRBJ2-7, is GAGVSQSPRYKVAKRGQDVALRCDPISGHVSLFWYQQALGQGPEFLTYFQNEAQLDKSGLPSDRFFAERPEGSVSTLKIQRTQQEDSAVYLCASIPGGDTSGEQYFGPGTRLTVT.